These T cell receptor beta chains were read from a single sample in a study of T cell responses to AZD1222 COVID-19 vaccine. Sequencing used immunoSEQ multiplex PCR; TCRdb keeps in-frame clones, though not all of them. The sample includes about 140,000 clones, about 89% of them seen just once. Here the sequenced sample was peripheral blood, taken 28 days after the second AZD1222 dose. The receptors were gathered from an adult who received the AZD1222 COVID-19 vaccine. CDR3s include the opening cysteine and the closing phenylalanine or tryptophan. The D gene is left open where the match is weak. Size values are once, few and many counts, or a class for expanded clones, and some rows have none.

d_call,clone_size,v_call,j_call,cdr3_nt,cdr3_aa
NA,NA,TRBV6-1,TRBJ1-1,TGTGCCAGCAGTGATCCGGCCATAAACACTGAAGCTTTCTTT,CASSDPAINTEAFF
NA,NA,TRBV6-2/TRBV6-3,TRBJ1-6,TGTGCCAGCAGTTACGGACTGGGGGATTCACCCCTCCACTTT,CASSYGLGDSPLHF
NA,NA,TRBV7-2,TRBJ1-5,TGTGCCAGCAGCCCTTACGAGGGTCTAGGTCAGCCCCAGCATTTT,CASSPYEGLGQPQHF
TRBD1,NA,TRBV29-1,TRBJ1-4,TGCAGCGTTGAAGGACAGGGGGGAGAAAAACTGTTTTTT,CSVEGQGGEKLFF
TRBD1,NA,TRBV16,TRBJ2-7,TGTGCCAGCAGCCTAGGCAACGTGGACAGGACCACCTACGAGCAGTACTTC,CASSLGNVDRTTYEQYF
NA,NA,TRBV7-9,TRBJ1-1,TGTGCCAGCAGGGAAGTGAACACTGAAGCTTTCTTT,CASREVNTEAFF
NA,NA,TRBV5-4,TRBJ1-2,TGTGCCAGCAGCCGGGGGTCCAAAACTGATGGCTACACCTTC,CASSRGSKTDGYTF
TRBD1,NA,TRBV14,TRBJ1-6,TGTGCCAGCAGCCCCCGGACAGGGAAGCATTCACCCCTCCACTTT,CASSPRTGKHSPLHF
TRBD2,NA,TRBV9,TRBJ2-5,TGTGCCAGCAGCGTACACTCTAGCGGGACCCAAGAGACCCAGTACTTC,CASSVHSSGTQETQYF
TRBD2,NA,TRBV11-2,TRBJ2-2,TGTGCCAGCAGCTTAGAGATAGCGGGGGTGTGGCGGGGGGACACCGGGGAGCTGTTTTTT,CASSLEIAGVWRGDTGELFF
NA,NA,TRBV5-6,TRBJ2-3,TGTGCCAGTAAGTCCCGGGATAGCACAGATACGCAGTATTTT,CASKSRDSTDTQYF
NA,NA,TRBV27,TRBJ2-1,TGTGCCAGCAGTTCCACGGGATGGACTGGGGTCGGGGATTACAATGAGCAGTTCTTC,CASSSTGWTGVGDYNEQFF
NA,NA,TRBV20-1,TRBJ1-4,TGCAGTGCTGGAGATGAAAAACTGTTTTTT,CSAGDEKLFF
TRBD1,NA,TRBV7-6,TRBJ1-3,TGTGCCAGCAGCGGAGGGGGCACTGGAAACACCATATATTTT,CASSGGGTGNTIYF
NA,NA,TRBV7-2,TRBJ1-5,TGTGCCAGCAGCCTTTCGGGGAATCAGCCCCAGCATTTT,CASSLSGNQPQHF
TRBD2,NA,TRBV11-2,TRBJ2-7,TGTGCCAGCAGCCCGGGGGGGACTAGCGGGATATTGACCTACGAGCAGTACTTC,CASSPGGTSGILTYEQYF
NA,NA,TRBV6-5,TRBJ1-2,TGTGCCAGCAGTTTCCTTGGGCGCACCAGGGGCTACACCTTC,CASSFLGRTRGYTF
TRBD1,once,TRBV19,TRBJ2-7,TGTGCCAGTAGTGCCCGGGGGACAGGACCCGAGCAGTACTTC,CASSARGTGPEQYF
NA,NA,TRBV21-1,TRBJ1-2,TGTGCCAGCAGCATTACCGGGACAGGGGGTAACTATGGCTACACCTTC,CASSITGTGGNYGYTF
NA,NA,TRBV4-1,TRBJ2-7,TGCGCCAGCAGCCAAGATTCAGGGCGGGTTGATTCCTACGAGCAGTACTTC,CASSQDSGRVDSYEQYF
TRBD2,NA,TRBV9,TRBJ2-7,TGTGCCAGCAGCGTAGTCCCAGCGGGGGGCTACGAGCAGTACTTC,CASSVVPAGGYEQYF
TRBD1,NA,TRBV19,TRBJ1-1,TGTGCCAGTAGTAACAGGGGACGGAACACTGAAGCTTTCTTT,CASSNRGRNTEAFF
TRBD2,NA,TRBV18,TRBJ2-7,TGTGCCAGCTCACCGTCTCGGGAGGTCGGGCAGTACTTC,CASSPSREVGQYF
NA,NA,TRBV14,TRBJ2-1,TGTGCCAGCAGCCAAGATACTCGGATAGGGGACTCCTCCTACAATGAGCAGTTCTTC,CASSQDTRIGDSSYNEQFF